This TCR beta chain derives from a study of neurological immune-mediated disorders. It was by 5'RACE with 10-nucleotide random UMIs that the cDNA was made. From 15-18 subjects, each sequencing run yielded over 190 million TCR-beta sequences. Each CDR3 protein gets one entry after TCRdb re-called the 5' RACE reads with MiXCR. The sample yields some 55,000 distinct CDR3 sequences, more than 7% seen once. Time point reported: longitudinal time-point 3. Broader study findings: HTLV-1-associated myelopathy had the most TCR clonal expansion, while multiple sclerosis had the least, a level that fell below healthy controls. Across subjects, no CDR3 amino acid sequence appeared in expanded clones of more than one subject, a finding that suggested private repertoires in all groups.

On this clonotype itself: Its antigen is not identified.

This clonotype was sampled from a woman aged 40 to 50 in good health. Sequencing input: PBMCs.

CDR3 nucleotide sequence: TGTGCCAGCAGCGTAGGGGATGGACTAGCATTGGAGCAGTTCTTC. Residues: CASSVGDGLALEQFF. The chain carries TRBV9 and TRBJ2-1; 8 bases align to TRBD2. This CDR3 has 15 residues. Germline CDR1 and CDR2: SGDLS and YYNGEE. V was pared by 0 bases and J by 10 bases, with 9 bases of the junction left unmatched.